Listed below are T cell receptor beta chains from one sample, sequenced in a study of T-cell reconstitution after alpha-beta-depleted transplantation in children. In TCRdb, the PCR reads were re-called with MiXCR into one record per CDR3 protein. Counted here are about 400,000 distinct CDR3 sequences, 13% occurring once; the ten biggest clones make up about 4.5%. The specimen was PBMCs, collected from the stem cell graft. These receptors all stem from a human donor who donated a stem cell graft to a child with Fanconi anemia. The CDR3 runs from the conserved cysteine through the conserved F or W. The order of the fields is clone size, J gene, D gene, V gene, CDR3 DNA, CDR3 protein. D genes are given only for firm matches. Expanded clones are given a class, and other clones once, few, many or no size at all.

few | TRBJ2-5 | TRBD2 | TRBV11-2 | TGTGCCAGCAGCTCGGGATGGACTAGCGGATGGAGAGAGACCCAGTACTTC | CASSSGWTSGWRETQYF
. | TRBJ1-2 | . | TRBV7-2 | TGTGCCAGCAGCTTAAACACTGGACAGCCCGGCTACACCTTC | CASSLNTGQPGYTF
few | TRBJ2-1 | TRBD2 | TRBV5-1 | TGCGCCAGCAGCTTGGTACCTAGCGGGGAATTGTTCAATGAGCAGTTCTTC | CASSLVPSGELFNEQFF
. | TRBJ2-4 | TRBD1 | TRBV12-3/TRBV12-4 | TGTGCCAGCAGTCGGACAGGGAACGGAAACATTCAGTACTTC | CASSRTGNGNIQYF
few | TRBJ1-2 | TRBD1 | TRBV6-5 | TGTGCCAGCAGTTACTCGACAGGGACCTTCCGGGGCTACACCTTC | CASSYSTGTFRGYTF
few | TRBJ2-1 | . | TRBV7-9 | TGTGCCAGCAGCCCTCGTGCAGGGGGGGTCCTCGGGCAGTTCTTC | CASSPRAGGVLGQFF
many | TRBJ2-6 | . | TRBV4-2 | TGTGCCAGCAGCCAAGGTCCCGGGACCAGCTTTGGCGCCAACGTCCTGACTTTC | CASSQGPGTSFGANVLTF
. | TRBJ1-4 | . | TRBV4-3 | TGCGCCAGCAGCCAAGGTCGCGGTAATGAAAAACTGTTTTTT | CASSQGRGNEKLFF
few | TRBJ2-5 | . | TRBV6-2/TRBV6-3 | TGTGCCAGCAGTCATCCCCAGGAGACCCAAGAGACCCAGTACTTC | CASSHPQETQETQYF
few | TRBJ2-1 | . | TRBV5-1 | TGCGCCAGCAGCTTGGGGCCTAGGGGCGGTGCCTCCTACAATGAGCAGTTCTTC | CASSLGPRGGASYNEQFF
. | TRBJ2-1 | TRBD2 | TRBV6-1 | TGTGCCAGCAGGGGGACTAGCGGGGACTCCTACAATGAGCAGTTCTTC | CASRGTSGDSYNEQFF
. | TRBJ2-7 | . | TRBV5-4 | TGTGCCAGCAGCTTGGGACTCCCTGGGCTTTACGAGCAGTACTTC | CASSLGLPGLYEQYF
. | TRBJ2-1 | TRBD1 | TRBV11-2 | TGTGCCGGACAGGGAACCGATGAGCAGTTCTTC | CAGQGTDEQFF
. | TRBJ2-4 | . | TRBV12-3/TRBV12-4 | TGTGCCAGCAGTCAAACAGGCGTCAAAAACATTCAGTACTTC | CASSQTGVKNIQYF